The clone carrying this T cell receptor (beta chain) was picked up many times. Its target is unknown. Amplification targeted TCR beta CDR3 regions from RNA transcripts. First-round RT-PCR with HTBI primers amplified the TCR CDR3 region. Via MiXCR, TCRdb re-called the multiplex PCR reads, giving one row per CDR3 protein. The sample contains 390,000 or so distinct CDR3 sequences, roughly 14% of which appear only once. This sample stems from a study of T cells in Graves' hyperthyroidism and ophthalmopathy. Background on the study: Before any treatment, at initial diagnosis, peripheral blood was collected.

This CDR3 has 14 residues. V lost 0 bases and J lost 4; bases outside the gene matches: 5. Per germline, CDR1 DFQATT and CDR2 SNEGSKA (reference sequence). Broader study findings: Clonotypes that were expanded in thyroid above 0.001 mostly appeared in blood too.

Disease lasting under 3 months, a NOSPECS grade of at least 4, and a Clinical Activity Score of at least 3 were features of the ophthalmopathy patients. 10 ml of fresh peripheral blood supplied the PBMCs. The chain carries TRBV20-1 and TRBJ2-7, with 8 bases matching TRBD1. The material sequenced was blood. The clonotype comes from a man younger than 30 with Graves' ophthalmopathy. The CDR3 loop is CSARDPWTGYEQYF. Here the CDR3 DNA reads TGCAGTGCTAGAGACCCCTGGACAGGGTACGAGCAGTACTTC.